Listed here are 10 T cell receptor beta chains from one sample, sequenced in a study of CD8 T cells in ankylosing spondylitis. MiXCR, run by TCRdb on the 5' RACE reads, gives a single entry per CDR3 protein. The profile covers roughly 150,000 distinct CDR3 sequences, with roughly a third appearing a single time and 4.5% to 6% taken by the ten largest. The sequencing input was synovial fluid, either unsorted or a sorted T cell fraction (not recorded which). These receptors all stem from a male donor with ankylosing spondylitis.

The table lists this clonotype with a few counts. The chain joins TRBV10-3 to TRBJ1-5, with 7 bases fitting TRBD1. CDR1 is ENHRY, CDR2 SYGVKD, per germline. Trimming removed 6 bases from V and 2 bases from J; junction bases left unmatched: 7. The CDR3 spans 15 residues. DNA for the CDR3: TGTGCCATCAGCTTAACAGGGGATGGCAATCAGCCCCAGCATTTT. It codes for CAISLTGDGNQPQHF.

This clonotype has only a few counts. This chain joins TRBV12-5 and TRBJ2-1; TRBD2 aligns across 9 bases. V gave up 4 bases and J gave up 8 bases; unmatched junction bases: 15. Germline assignment: CDR1 LGHNT and CDR2 FRNRAP. The CDR3 is 17 amino acids. The CDR3 nucleotides read TGTGCTAGTGGTTCCGGTATAAAGCTAGCGGGGCTGCATGAGCAGTTCTTC. It is translated as CASGSGIKLAGLHEQFF.

The chain has TRBV9 and TRBJ1-2; perhaps TRBD1 as D (6 bases). Trimming shortened V by 0 bases and J by 1 base, and 7 bases separated the two germline ends. The CDR3 consists of 14 residues. Germline V gives CDR1 SGDLS, CDR2 YYNGEE. This CDR3 is CASSVDRDNYGYTF. The CDR3 coding sequence is TGTGCCAGCAGCGTAGACAGGGATAACTATGGCTACACCTTC.

The chain combines TRBV12-3 or TRBV12-4 with TRBJ1-1; perhaps TRBD1 as D (5 bases). The CDR3 is 13 residues long. V was clipped by 4 bases and J by 3 bases, with 9 bases between them. The CDR3 nucleotides are TGTGCCAGCAGTTGGGGACGGGACACTGAAGCTTTCTTT. Residues: CASSWGRDTEAFF.

CDR3 DNA sequence: TGTGCCAGCAGCCCTCTGGCGGGAAGAGCAGATACGCAGTATTTT. Its translation is CASSPLAGRADTQYF. The V call is TRBV7-2, the J call TRBJ2-3; D is perhaps TRBD2 (6 bases). Germline V gene data show CDR1 as SGHTA and CDR2 as FQGNSA. CDR3 length: 15 amino acids. V was cut by 5 bases and J by 4 bases, with 16 bases left in between.

The chain recombines TRBV7-9 with TRBJ1-2, with D unresolved. V was pared by 4 bases and J by 6 bases, with 21 bases between. CDR1 and CDR2 (germline): SEHNR, FQNEAQ (reference sequence). The CDR3 length is 16 residues. The DNA of the CDR3 is TGTGCCAGCAGCTCAACTGTGGGCAGGCACGTGAATGGCTACACCTTC. This codes for CASSSTVGRHVNGYTF.

This chain joins TRBV5-1 and TRBJ2-3; D unclear. Trimming removed 0 bases at V and 2 bases at J, with 10 bases between. CDR3 size: 15 residues. Germline CDR1 and CDR2: SGHRS and YFSETQ. Here the CDR3 reads CASSLGRLYTDTQYF. DNA of the CDR3: TGCGCCAGCAGCTTGGGGCGGTTGTACACAGATACGCAGTATTTT.

The chain has TRBV7-8 and TRBJ2-3; D perhaps matches TRBD1 (5 bases). The ends were cut back, 5 bases at V and 4 bases at J, with 19 bases in the middle. Germline V gene data show CDR1 as SGHVS and CDR2 as FQNEAQ. This CDR3 is 16 amino acids long. CDR3 sequence: CASSAHRIILPDTQYF. The CDR3 coding sequence is TGTGCCAGCAGCGCACACAGGATAATCCTCCCAGATACGCAGTATTTT.

The V call is TRBV28, the J call TRBJ1-2; 8 nucleotides agree with TRBD1. The CDR3 is 17 residues long. Germline CDR1 reads MDHEN; CDR2 reads SYDVKM. V lost 8 bases to trimming and J lost 8 bases; unmatched junction nucleotides: 22. CDR3 sequence (DNA): TGTGCCAGCGCGCTCGGCCGTTCAGGGGGCCTGGGGAGAGGCTACACCTTC. It translates to CASALGRSGGLGRGYTF.

V usage is TRBV4-2 and J usage is TRBJ2-3; maybe TRBD1 (5 bases). CDR1 LGHNA and CDR2 YNFKEQ come from the germline V gene. The V and J ends lost 1 base and 4 bases respectively, with 15 bases between them. There are 16 residues in the CDR3. CDR3 sequence: CASSQVIGASADTQYF. The CDR3 region has the DNA TGTGCCAGCAGCCAAGTAATAGGGGCAAGTGCAGATACGCAGTATTTT.